The clone carrying this T cell receptor (beta chain) is medium-sized (0.01 to 0.1%) by frequency. Its antigen is undetermined. The CDR3 has 14 residues. Germline V gene sequence: CDR1 MDHEN, CDR2 SYDVKM. TCRdb re-called the 10x single-cell sequencing reads, yielding one record per CDR3 amino acid sequence without DNA. The data include several hundred distinct CDR3 sequences; the top ten clones carry roughly a fifth. The sample belongs to a study of CD8 T cells in cerebrospinal fluid in Alzheimer's disease. Study in general: Clonal expansion of CSF T cells was measured with plate-based and droplet-based single-cell sequencing. Whole-study results and caveats: Finding EBV-specific TCRs in cerebrospinal fluid does not show EBV causes Alzheimer's disease. Expanded clones of at least 3% were commoner in Alzheimer's patients than healthy subjects.

The source of this sequence is a human donor in good health. Sequencing input: cerebrospinal fluid. This rearrangement joins TRBV28 to TRBJ1-4. The CDR3 sequence is CASSFRDLHEKLFF.